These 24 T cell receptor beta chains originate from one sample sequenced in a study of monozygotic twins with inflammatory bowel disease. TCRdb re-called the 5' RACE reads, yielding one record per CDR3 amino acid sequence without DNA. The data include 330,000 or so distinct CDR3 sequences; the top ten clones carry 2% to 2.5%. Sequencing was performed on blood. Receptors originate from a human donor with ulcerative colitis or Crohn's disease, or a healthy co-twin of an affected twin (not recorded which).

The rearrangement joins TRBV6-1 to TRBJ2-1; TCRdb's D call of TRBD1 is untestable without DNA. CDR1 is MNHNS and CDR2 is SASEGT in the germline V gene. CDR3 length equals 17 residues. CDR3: CASSPELGGSSYNEQFF.

The CDR3 sequence: CASSFYRGDSPLHF. J is TRBJ1-6 and V is TRBV7-8; TCRdb designates TRBD1, a call that cannot be tested without DNA. Germline lookup yields CDR1 SGHVS and CDR2 FQNEAQ. This CDR3 spans 14 amino acids.

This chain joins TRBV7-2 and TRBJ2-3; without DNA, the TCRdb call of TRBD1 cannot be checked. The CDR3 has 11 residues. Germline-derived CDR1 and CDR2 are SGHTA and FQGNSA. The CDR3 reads CASSSGRGQYF.

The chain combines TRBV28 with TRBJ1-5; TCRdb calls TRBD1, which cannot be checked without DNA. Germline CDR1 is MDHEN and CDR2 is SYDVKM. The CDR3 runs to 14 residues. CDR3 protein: CASSSGDRIRPQHF.

The CDR3 reads CASSDKDNEQFF. The rearrangement joins TRBV7-8 to TRBJ2-1. Germline loops: CDR1 SGHVS, CDR2 FQNEAQ. This CDR3 is 12 amino acids long.

The CDR3 reads CRANIQETQYF. J is TRBJ2-5 and V is TRBV20-1. The CDR3 loop spans 11 amino acids. Germline loops: CDR1 DFQATT, CDR2 SNEGSKA (reference sequence).

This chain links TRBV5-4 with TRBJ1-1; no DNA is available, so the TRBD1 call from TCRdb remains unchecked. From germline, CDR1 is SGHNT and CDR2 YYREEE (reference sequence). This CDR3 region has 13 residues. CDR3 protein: CASSSPGEQRAFF.

The CDR3 spells CASSSSGDGAGYTF. The chain has TRBV11-2 and TRBJ1-2; TCRdb lists TRBD1, though no DNA is available to test this call. The CDR3 is 14 residues long. The germline V gene encodes CDR1 SGHAT and CDR2 FQNNGV.

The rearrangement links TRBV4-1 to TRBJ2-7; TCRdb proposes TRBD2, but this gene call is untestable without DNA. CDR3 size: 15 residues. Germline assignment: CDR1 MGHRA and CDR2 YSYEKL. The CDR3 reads CASSPRRDFRYEQYF.

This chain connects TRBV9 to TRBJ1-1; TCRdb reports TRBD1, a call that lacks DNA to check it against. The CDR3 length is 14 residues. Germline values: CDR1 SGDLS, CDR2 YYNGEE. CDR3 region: CASSVRGENTEAFF.

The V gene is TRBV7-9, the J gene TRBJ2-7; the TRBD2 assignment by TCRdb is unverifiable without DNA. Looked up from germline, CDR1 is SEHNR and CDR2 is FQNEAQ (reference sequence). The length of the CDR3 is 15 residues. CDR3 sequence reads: CASSFGTGTSYEQYF. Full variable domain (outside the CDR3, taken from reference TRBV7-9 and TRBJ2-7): DTGVSQNPRHKITKRGQNVTFRCDPISEHNRLYWYRQTLGQGPEFLTYFQNEAQLEKSRLLSDRFSAERPKGSFSTLEIQRTEQGDSAMYLCASSFGTGTSYEQYFGPGTRLTVT.

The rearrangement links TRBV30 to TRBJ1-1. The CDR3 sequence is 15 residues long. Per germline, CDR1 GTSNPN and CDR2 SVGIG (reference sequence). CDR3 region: CAWSRLSRGNTEAFF. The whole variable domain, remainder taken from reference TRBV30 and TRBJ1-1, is SQTIHQWPATLVQPVGSPLSLECTVEGTSNPNLYWYRQAAGRGLQLLFYSVGIGQISSEVPQNLSASRPQDRQFILSSKKLLLSDSGFYLCAWSRLSRGNTEAFFGQGTRLTVV.

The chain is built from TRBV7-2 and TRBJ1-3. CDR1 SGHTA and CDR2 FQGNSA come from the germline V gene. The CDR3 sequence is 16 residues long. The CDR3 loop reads CASSQRGRNSGNTIYF. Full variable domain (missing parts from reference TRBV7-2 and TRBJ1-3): GAGVSQSPSNKVTEKGKDVELRCDPISGHTALYWYRQSLGQGLEFLIYFQGNSAPDKSGLPSDRFSAERTGGSVSTLTIQRTQQEDSAVYLCASSQRGRNSGNTIYFGEGSWLTVV.

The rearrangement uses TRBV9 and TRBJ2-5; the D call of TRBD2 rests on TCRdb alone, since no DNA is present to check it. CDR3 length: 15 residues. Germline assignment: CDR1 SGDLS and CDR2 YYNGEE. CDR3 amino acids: CASSVTDGASETQYF.

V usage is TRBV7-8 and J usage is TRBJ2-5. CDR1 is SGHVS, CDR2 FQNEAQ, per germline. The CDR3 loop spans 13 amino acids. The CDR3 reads CASSLRFPETQYF.

The CDR3 loop reads CASSPLGGTGEQYF. The genes are TRBV7-2 and TRBJ2-7; checking the TCRdb D call of TRBD1 is not possible without DNA. Germline V gene lookup returns CDR1 SGHTA and CDR2 FQGNSA. The CDR3 is 14 residues long.

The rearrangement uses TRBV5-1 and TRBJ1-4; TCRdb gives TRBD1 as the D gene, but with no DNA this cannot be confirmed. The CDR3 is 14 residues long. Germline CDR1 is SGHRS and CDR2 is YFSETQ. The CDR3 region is CASSHMGVGEKLFF.

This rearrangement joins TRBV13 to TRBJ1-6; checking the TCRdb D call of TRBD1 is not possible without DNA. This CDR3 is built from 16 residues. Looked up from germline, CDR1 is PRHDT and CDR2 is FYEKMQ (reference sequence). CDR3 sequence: CASSSPTERGDSPLHF.

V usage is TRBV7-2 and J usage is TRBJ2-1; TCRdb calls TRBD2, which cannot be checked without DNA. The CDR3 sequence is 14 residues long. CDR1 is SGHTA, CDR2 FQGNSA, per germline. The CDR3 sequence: CASSFLIAGGEQFF.

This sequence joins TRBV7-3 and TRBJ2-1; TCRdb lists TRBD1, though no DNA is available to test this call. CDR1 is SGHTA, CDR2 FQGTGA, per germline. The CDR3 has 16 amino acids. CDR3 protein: CASSWTGGTSVNEQFF.

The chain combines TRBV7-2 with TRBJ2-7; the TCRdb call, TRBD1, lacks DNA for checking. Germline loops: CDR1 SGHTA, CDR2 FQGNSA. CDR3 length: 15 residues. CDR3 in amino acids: CASSLSGTGFYEQYF.

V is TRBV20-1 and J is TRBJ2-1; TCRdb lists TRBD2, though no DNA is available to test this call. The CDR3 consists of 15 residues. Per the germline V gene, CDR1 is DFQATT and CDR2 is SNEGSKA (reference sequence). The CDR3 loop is CSARLGPPTYNEQFF.

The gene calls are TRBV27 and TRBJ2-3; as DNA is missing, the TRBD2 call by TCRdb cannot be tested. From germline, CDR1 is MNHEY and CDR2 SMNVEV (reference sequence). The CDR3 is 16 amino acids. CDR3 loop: CASSLFSRGSTDTQYF.

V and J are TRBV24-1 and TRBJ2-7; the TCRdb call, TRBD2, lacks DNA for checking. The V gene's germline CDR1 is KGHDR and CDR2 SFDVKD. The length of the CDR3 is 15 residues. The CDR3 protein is CATSDSLAVWGEQYF.